These 9 T cell receptor beta chains were all obtained from the same sample, sequenced in a study of OX40 agonist ivuxolimab in advanced cancers. Using immunoSEQ multiplex PCR, the repertoire was profiled, and TCRdb retains in-frame clones only, with some absent. In the table there are some 25,000 clones, around 73% of which are singletons. This specimen consisted of CD4+ or CD8+ T cells sorted from blood, obtained in a trial of the OX40 agonist ivuxolimab. Source of these receptors: an adult with an advanced solid tumor such as melanoma, head and neck, liver or kidney cancer.

The rearrangement uses TRBV9 and TRBJ1-1; weak D call: TRBD1 (6 bases). This CDR3 has 15 residues. Deletions cut 3 bases from V and 3 bases from J, with 15 bases between. Germline loops: CDR1 SGDLS, CDR2 YYNGEE. The CDR3 loop is CASSAQDRPYTEAFF. Written as DNA, the CDR3 is TGTGCCAGCAGCGCCCAGGACAGACCGTACACTGAAGCTTTCTTT.

This CDR3 is CASSYSRGGTDTQYF. The CDR3 coding sequence is TGTGCCAGCAGTTACTCGAGGGGGGGCACAGATACGCAGTATTTT. The V gene is TRBV6-5, the J gene TRBJ2-3; D possibly matches TRBD1 or TRBD2 (6 bases each). V was shortened by 0 bases and J by 1 base, with 8 bases between the two germline ends. CDR3 length: 15 residues. Germline-derived CDR1 and CDR2 are MNHEY and SVGAGI.

The J gene is TRBJ2-5, the V gene TRBV11-3, with D tentatively TRBD1 or TRBD2 (5 bases each). The germline V gene has CDR1 SGHNT and CDR2 YENEEA. The CDR3 loop spans 15 amino acids. V lost 10 bases to trimming and J lost 5 bases, with 23 bases between them. The CDR3: CAIPGREPCVETQYF. The CDR3 DNA is TGTGCCATCCCGGGGCGTGAGCCCTGTGTGGAGACCCAGTACTTC.

The chain combines TRBV5-6 with TRBJ2-5; D unresolved. The germline gives CDR1 SGHDT, CDR2 YYEEEE. Trimming pared 1 base from V and 7 bases from J, leaving 8 bases between. The CDR3 length is 12 residues. The CDR3 sequence is CASSLSFSTQYF. CDR3 bases: TGTGCCAGCAGCTTGTCATTTTCGACCCAGTACTTC.

The V call is TRBV15, the J call TRBJ2-1; tentatively, D is TRBD1 (7 bases). Looked up from germline, CDR1 is LNHNV and CDR2 is YYDKDF (reference sequence). The CDR3 totals 15 residues. V was shortened by 4 bases and J by 7 bases, with 17 bases between the two germline ends. The CDR3 sequence is CATSTRGDSRNEQFF. The CDR3 DNA is TGTGCCACCAGCACCAGGGGGGACAGCAGGAATGAGCAGTTCTTC.

J is TRBJ2-1 and V is TRBV7-9; D remains unclear. Germline CDR1 reads SEHNR; CDR2 reads FQNEAQ (reference sequence). V shed 3 bases and J shed 6 bases, with 9 bases lying between them. There are 13 residues in the CDR3. The CDR3, as DNA: TGTGCCAGCAGCTTCCCGCCCCCCAATGAGCAGTTCTTC. As protein: CASSFPPPNEQFF.

This rearrangement joins TRBV5-1 to TRBJ1-3; D gene uncertain. Trimming stripped 2 bases from V and 2 bases from J, with 14 bases between. This CDR3 has 16 amino acids. Germline CDR1 and CDR2: SGHRS and YFSETQ. CDR3 amino acids: CASSFVGAGAGNTIYF. CDR3 DNA: TGCGCCAGCAGCTTCGTTGGAGCCGGAGCTGGAAACACCATATATTTT.

The V call is TRBV28, the J call TRBJ2-2; D not resolved. Germline CDR1 MDHEN, CDR2 SYDVKM. V was cut by 7 bases and J by 1 base, with 10 bases left in between. CDR3 size: 14 residues. CDR3 nucleotide sequence: TGTGCCAGCATTTTTTCAGGGAACACCGGGGAGCTGTTTTTT. It translates to CASIFSGNTGELFF.

The V gene is TRBV9, the J gene TRBJ2-1; D gene uncertain. Trimming took off 2 bases at V and 5 bases at J, with 8 bases between the two ends. Germline V gene sequence: CDR1 SGDLS, CDR2 YYNGEE. This CDR3 region has 13 residues. CDR3 nucleotide sequence: TGTGCCAGCAGCGTCCCCCCCAACAATGAGCAGTTCTTC. Protein product: CASSVPPNNEQFF. The full variable domain, its missing parts supplied by reference TRBV9 and TRBJ2-1, is DSGVTQTPKHLITATGQRVTLRCSPRSGDLSVYWYQQSLDQGLQFLIQYYNGEERAKGNILERFSAQQFPDLHSELNLSSLELGDSALYFCASSVPPNNEQFFGPGTRLTVL.